This entry is about one TCR beta chain. The data are from a study of blood T cell repertoires in COVID-19. On the study more broadly: The United States, Italy and Spain were the sources of the acute and convalescent COVID-19 samples. From T cells, B-cell-depleted T cells, or PBMCs came the material, which was cDNA or gDNA.

The V and J ends lost 1 base and 4 bases respectively, with 11 bases between them. CDR3 length: 15 amino acids. Looked up from germline, CDR1 is SGHTA and CDR2 is FQGNSA. Profiled with immunoSEQ multiplex PCR; TCRdb holds only in-frame clones, not every one. The sample yields about 260,000 clones, about 90% seen once. The specimen sequenced was peripheral blood. V is TRBV7-2 and J is TRBJ2-1, with D possibly matching TRBD2 (6 bases). The sequence came from a woman aged 70 to 79 with COVID-19, enrolled during active disease. The CDR3 is CASSLDVSGYNEQFF. Here the CDR3 DNA reads TGTGCCAGCAGCTTAGATGTGAGCGGGTACAATGAGCAGTTCTTC.